This T cell receptor beta chain was sequenced for a study of cytomegalovirus exposure and HLA in healthy donors. Study overall: There were approximately 80 million unique TCRs (from HLA-typed donors) in an early data release. The Caucasian-associated ancestry cluster held less than 85% of approximately 400 genotyped donors. Overall study findings and caveats: DRB1 had the most TCR associations and HLA-C the fewest, a later analysis found, with rates varying by HLA locus. The productive fraction for most TCR beta V segments was about 87% or about 30% in an earlier analysis.

Germline V gene sequence: CDR1 SEHNR, CDR2 FQNEAQ (reference sequence). Trimming left V 4 bases short and J 3 bases short, with 18 bases between. The CDR3 is 16 residues long. The primer mix had 60 Vbeta and 13 Jbeta primers. This table comes from immunoSEQ multiplex PCR, and its TCRdb copy is limited to in-frame clones, with some not included. The sample yields approximately 180,000 clones, about 13% seen once. This clone was picked up a small number of times. Antigen unknown. The clonotype was recovered from a man in his fifties in good health and CMV-seropositive. The gene calls are TRBV7-9 and TRBJ1-1, with a tentative D call TRBD1 (6 bases). Sequences were obtained from PBMCs. CDR3 sequence: CASSSPPRGRDTEAFF. DNA of the CDR3: TGTGCCAGCAGCTCGCCCCCGAGGGGGAGAGACACTGAAGCTTTCTTT.